These 17 T cell receptor beta chains originate from one sample sequenced in a study of blood T cell repertoires in COVID-19. Using immunoSEQ multiplex PCR, the repertoire was profiled, and TCRdb retains in-frame clones only, with some absent. The profile shows 300,000 to 400,000 clones, 70% to 90% of them singletons. The sequenced material came from peripheral blood. These receptors came from a woman aged 60-75 years with COVID-19, enrolled during active disease.

The chain has TRBV5-1 and TRBJ2-3, with 7 positions matching TRBD2. CDR1 and CDR2 (germline): SGHRS, YFSETQ. V lost 4 bases, J lost 2 bases, and 10 bases stayed unmatched. This CDR3 has 16 amino acids. The CDR3 DNA sequence: TGCGCCAGCAGCCCCCGAGCGGGGTCAACCACAGATACGCAGTATTTT. The encoded protein is CASSPRAGSTTDTQYF.

The chain employs TRBV6-2 or TRBV6-3 and TRBJ2-2; maybe TRBD1 (7 bases). This CDR3 contains 15 residues. The V end was cut by 4 bases, the J end by 5 bases, with 14 bases between. The germline V gene has CDR1 MNHEY and CDR2 SVGEGT. The CDR3 loop reads CASSSDRRGTGELFF. The CDR3 DNA is TGTGCCAGCAGTTCGGACAGGAGGGGGACCGGGGAGCTGTTTTTT.

This clone came up a few times. The V gene is TRBV5-1, the J gene TRBJ1-1; TRBD1 matches 8 bases. The CDR3 is made up of 17 amino acids. J was trimmed by 2 bases and V by 0 bases; bases with no gene match: 9. Germline V CDR1 and CDR2: SGHRS, YFSETQ. The CDR3 DNA is TGCGCCAGCAGCTTGGCCCAGGGGGCGGGTGGAAACACTGAAGCTTTCTTT. It yields the protein CASSLAQGAGGNTEAFF.

The J gene is TRBJ1-2, the V gene TRBV27, with TRBD1 as a possible D gene (5 bases). The length of the CDR3 is 14 residues. Trimming left V 5 bases short and J 8 bases short, with 18 bases between. Germline V gene sequence: CDR1 MNHEY, CDR2 SMNVEV (reference sequence). Written as DNA, the CDR3 is TGTGCCAGCAGTCCCACTTCCGGGGGAAACGGCTACACCTTC. Protein product: CASSPTSGGNGYTF.

The CDR3 sequence: CASSSGQGAVSPLHF. CDR3 DNA: TGTGCCAGCAGTTCCGGACAGGGTGCGGTTTCACCCCTCCACTTT. The V gene is TRBV27, the J gene TRBJ1-6; 8 bases are a match to TRBD1. Germline values: CDR1 MNHEY, CDR2 SMNVEV (reference sequence). The CDR3 spans 15 residues. V was clipped by 4 bases and J by 9 bases; unmatched bases: 8.

The rearrangement uses TRBV7-9 and TRBJ2-7; TRBD2 agrees at 11 bases. Germline-derived CDR1 and CDR2 are SEHNR and FQNEAQ (reference sequence). This CDR3 comprises 17 residues. Trimming at V came to 5 bases and at J to 7 bases, leaving 16 bases not matched to a gene. CDR3 sequence: CASSLLAGGSSLQEQYF. CDR3 nucleotide sequence: TGTGCCAGCAGCCTCCTAGCGGGGGGCAGTTCGCTGCAGGAGCAGTACTTC. The full variable domain, in which reference TRBV7-9 and TRBJ2-7 provide the parts outside the CDR3, is DTGVSQNPRHKITKRGQNVTFRCDPISEHNRLYWYRQTLGQGPEFLTYFQNEAQLEKSRLLSDRFSAERPKGSFSTLEIQRTEQGDSAMYLCASSLLAGGSSLQEQYFGPGTRLTVT.

The chain joins TRBV4-2 to TRBJ2-7; the D is unclear. Trimming removed 1 base at V and 0 bases at J, with 7 bases between. CDR1 and CDR2 from the germline V gene are LGHNA and YNFKEQ. This CDR3 is 14 amino acids long. The CDR3 coding sequence is TGTGCCAGCAGCCAAGGGCAAATCTCCTACGAGCAGTACTTC. Translating it yields CASSQGQISYEQYF.

Only one count was recorded for this clone. The chain has TRBV10-3 and TRBJ1-5; TRBD1 matches 10 bases. The CDR3 contains 16 residues. CDR1 and CDR2 (germline): ENHRY, SYGVKD. The V and J ends lost 2 bases and 4 bases, in that order; junction bases with no gene match: 5. The CDR3 here is CAISEGGQGRNQPQHF. DNA of the CDR3: TGTGCCATCAGTGAGGGGGGACAGGGGCGTAATCAGCCCCAGCATTTT.

The rearrangement uses TRBV6-6 and TRBJ1-1, with D perhaps matching TRBD1 (5 bases). Germline CDR1 reads MNHNY; CDR2 reads SVGAGI (reference sequence). V dropped 8 bases and J dropped 0 bases, with 10 bases sitting between them. The CDR3 is 13 amino acids. The chain's CDR3 is CASFIQVNTEAFF. The CDR3 DNA is TGTGCCAGCTTTATACAGGTGAACACTGAAGCTTTCTTT.

In its sample, this clone was seen once. This rearrangement joins TRBV19 to TRBJ1-2, with 8 nucleotides matching TRBD1. From germline, CDR1 is LNHDA and CDR2 SQIVND (reference sequence). This CDR3 region has 17 residues. With 5 bases clipped from V and 3 bases from J, the junction kept 14 bases outside the gene matches. As DNA, the CDR3 is TGTGCCAGTAGTCCCTCGGGACAGGCCAATTGGTACTATGGCTACACCTTC. Translating it yields CASSPSGQANWYYGYTF.

The table lists this clone with a count of one. The chain couples TRBV19 to TRBJ1-4; D gene unclear. The CDR3 spans 14 residues. CDR1 LNHDA and CDR2 SQIVND come from the germline V gene (reference sequence). Trimming took 5 bases from V and 0 from J, leaving 7 bases between them. The CDR3 here is CASSGSATNEKLFF. The DNA of the CDR3 is TGTGCCAGTAGTGGCAGCGCAACTAATGAAAAACTGTTTTTT.

This chain links TRBV2 with TRBJ1-6; TRBD1 is a possible D gene (6 bases). V was pared by 2 bases and J by 14 bases, with 10 bases between. Germline loops: CDR1 SNHLY, CDR2 FYNNEI. The CDR3 spans 12 residues. CDR3 sequence: CASSERWDTLHF. The DNA for the CDR3 is TGTGCCAGCAGTGAACGTTGGGACACCCTCCACTTT.

Written as DNA, the CDR3 is TGTGCCAGCAGTGACGGGCGGGGATCTAGCACAGATACGCAGTATTTT. Protein: CASSDGRGSSTDTQYF. The genes are TRBV6-4 and TRBJ2-3; D is perhaps TRBD2 (6 bases). The CDR3 consists of 16 residues. Germline-derived CDR1 and CDR2 are MRHNA and SNTAGT. With 2 bases removed from V and 0 bases from J, the gap between germline ends came to 12 bases.

The chain is built from TRBV7-3 and TRBJ2-2; D might be TRBD1 (6 bases). The CDR3 has 14 amino acids. Deletions cut 4 bases from V and 5 bases from J, with 11 bases between. Germline lookup yields CDR1 SGHTA and CDR2 FQGTGA. DNA of the CDR3: TGTGCCAGCAGCTCCTCACAGGGAACCGGGGAGCTGTTTTTT. Its translation is CASSSSQGTGELFF.

The J gene is TRBJ2-7, the V gene TRBV27, with 11 nucleotides matching TRBD1. The germline gives CDR1 MNHEY, CDR2 SMNVEV (reference sequence). The CDR3 is 14 amino acids. V dropped 6 bases and J dropped 2; count of bases not matched to a gene: 3. The CDR3 is CASRGDRGTYEQYF. The CDR3 bases are TGTGCCAGCAGGGGGGACAGGGGGACCTACGAGCAGTACTTC.

This clone was found once. The V call is TRBV13, the J call TRBJ1-2; D uncertain. The CDR3 contains 14 residues. The V end lost 2 bases, the J end lost 8 bases, and 15 bases lay between the germline ends. Per the germline V gene, CDR1 is PRHDT and CDR2 is FYEKMQ (reference sequence). The CDR3 is CASSLTFAGGGYTF. CDR3 sequence (DNA): TGTGCCAGCAGCTTAACGTTTGCGGGAGGGGGCTACACCTTC.

The CDR3 bases are TGTGCCAGCAGTTATCTCGAGGGAAGAGGGCTGGGACCCCAGCATTTT. This sequence encodes CASSYLEGRGLGPQHF. This rearrangement joins TRBV6-5 to TRBJ1-5; D gene uncertain. The CDR3 runs to 16 residues. The V end lost 3 bases, the J end lost 10 bases, and 22 bases lay between the germline ends. Germline loops: CDR1 MNHEY, CDR2 SVGAGI.